One sample yielded the 29 T cell receptor beta chains listed below, sequenced in a study of Ad26.COV2.S vaccination and SARS-CoV-2 variants. Profiled with immunoSEQ multiplex PCR; TCRdb holds only in-frame clones, not every one. The data contain approximately 500,000 clones, around nine tenths of them singletons. Regarding treatment: roughly 18 received Ad26.COV2.S at low or high dose, single or two shots; about 5 received placebo; per-sample allocation not given. The samples were gathered on day 63 after the first injection of vaccine or placebo. The specimen comprised peripheral blood, sampled in a trial of Ad26.COV2.S vaccine versus placebo. The receptors derive from a person between 18 and 65 years old who received the Ad26.COV2.S COVID-19 vaccine or a placebo.

This clone was detected a few times. This chain connects TRBV30 to TRBJ2-3; 9 nucleotides match TRBD1. V lost 2 bases to trimming and J lost 0 bases; unmatched junction nucleotides: 15. CDR1 and CDR2 (germline): GTSNPN, SVGIG (reference sequence). The CDR3 loop spans 19 amino acids. This chain's CDR3 is CAWSSNRDRVTLSTDTQYF. DNA of the CDR3: TGTGCCTGGAGTTCCAATAGGGACAGGGTGACGCTTAGCACAGATACGCAGTATTTT.

The rearrangement links TRBV11-2 to TRBJ2-7; D perhaps matches TRBD1 (6 bases). The CDR3 totals 12 residues. Germline values: CDR1 SGHAT, CDR2 FQNNGV. V lost 5 bases and J lost 4, with 9 bases in between. Here the CDR3 DNA reads TGTGCCAGCAGCAGAACAGGGTACGAGCAGTACTTC. It is translated as CASSRTGYEQYF.

The gene calls are TRBV7-6 and TRBJ2-5; TRBD2 agrees at 9 bases. The CDR3 runs 12 residues. The junction had 6 bases not matched to a gene; V was cut back by 5 bases and J by 11 bases. Germline CDR1 reads SGHVS; CDR2 reads FNYEAQ. CDR3: CASSPDTSGQYF. The CDR3 nucleotides are TGTGCCAGCAGCCCAGATACTAGCGGGCAGTACTTC. Filled out from reference TRBV7-6 and TRBJ2-5, the complete variable domain reads GAGVSQSPRYKVTKRGQDVALRCDPISGHVSLYWYRQALGQGPEFLTYFNYEAQQDKSGLPNDRFSAERPEGSISTLTIQRTEQRDSAMYRCASSPDTSGQYFGPGTRLLVL.

The chain is built from TRBV10-3 and TRBJ1-2; 8 positions match TRBD1. Trimming cost V 4 bases and J 8 bases; bases outside gene matches: 6. CDR3 length equals 13 residues. Germline CDR1 reads ENHRY; CDR2 reads SYGVKD. CDR3 region: CAISGGTGRGYTF. The CDR3 region has the DNA TGTGCCATCAGTGGAGGGACAGGTAGGGGCTACACCTTC.

The chain links TRBV9 to TRBJ2-1; 11 nucleotides line up with TRBD2. Germline values: CDR1 SGDLS, CDR2 YYNGEE. The CDR3 length is 15 residues. With V trimmed by 4 bases and J by 6 bases, 6 bases remained unmatched. CDR3 in amino acids: CASSLFTSGGNEQFF. The CDR3 DNA reads as TGTGCCAGCAGCCTCTTTACTAGCGGGGGCAATGAGCAGTTCTTC.

This clone appeared a few times. V and J are TRBV5-6 and TRBJ2-1, with D possibly matching TRBD1 (6 bases). V was pared by 0 bases and J by 6 bases, with 13 bases between. CDR1 is SGHDT and CDR2 is YYEEEE in the germline V gene. CDR3 length: 15 residues. The chain's CDR3 is CASSLGQGRSNEQFF. The CDR3 coding sequence is TGTGCCAGCAGCTTGGGGCAGGGGCGGTCCAATGAGCAGTTCTTC.

This clone was seen only a few times. The chain couples TRBV5-1 to TRBJ2-7; no definite D call. This CDR3 has 14 residues. Germline CDR1 reads SGHRS; CDR2 reads YFSETQ. Between the trimmed V and J ends, which lost 0 bases and 9 bases, there was a span of 16 bases. In DNA form, the CDR3 reads TGCGCCAGCAGCTTGGACTCGGCCCCCAGCACGCAGTACTTC. Translated, it gives CASSLDSAPSTQYF.

This clone has only one observation. The rearrangement links TRBV5-4 to TRBJ2-7; D unclear. Trimming pared 4 bases from V and 1 base from J, leaving 9 bases between. Germline V gives CDR1 SGHNT, CDR2 YYREEE (reference sequence). CDR3 length: 13 amino acids. The CDR3 DNA follows: TGTGCCAGCAGCCAGGACCAATCCTACGAGCAGTACTTC. It encodes CASSQDQSYEQYF.

The rearrangement links TRBV4-3 to TRBJ2-1, with TRBD2 identical over 11 bases. V lost 0 bases and J lost 8; bases outside the gene matches: 12. The CDR3 has 18 amino acids. The germline CDR1 and CDR2 sequences are LGHNA and YSLEER. CDR3 sequence: CASSQDPVPLAGGDEQFF. CDR3 coding DNA: TGCGCCAGCAGCCAAGACCCCGTCCCCCTAGCGGGAGGCGATGAGCAGTTCTTC.

This chain connects TRBV15 to TRBJ2-1, with D perhaps TRBD1 or TRBD2 (5 bases each). Germline V gene data show CDR1 as LNHNV and CDR2 as YYDKDF (reference sequence). The CDR3 runs 13 residues. Trimming pared 0 bases from V and 10 bases from J, leaving 10 bases between. Here the CDR3 reads CATSRDRWGEQFF. The CDR3, as DNA: TGTGCCACCAGCAGAGATAGGTGGGGGGAGCAGTTCTTC.

DNA for the CDR3: TGTGCCAGCAGCCCCGGGACTAGCGTCGAGCAGTTCTTC. Amino acid sequence: CASSPGTSVEQFF. V gene TRBV14 combines with J gene TRBJ2-1; TRBD2 aligns across 10 bases. This CDR3 is 13 amino acids long. CDR1 is SGHDN, CDR2 FVKESK, per germline. V was pared by 4 bases and J by 10 bases, with 4 bases of the junction left unmatched.

The chain combines TRBV23-1 with TRBJ1-5; the D gene is possibly TRBD1 (6 bases). TRBV23-1 is given ORF status, its function remaining uncertain. V lost 2 bases and J 5 bases, leaving 10 bases between the germline ends. The CDR3 spans 14 residues. CDR3 bases: TGCGCCAGCAGTCAACCACAGGGATATCAGCCCCAGCATTTT. Its translation is CASSQPQGYQPQHF.

The chain uses TRBV7-2 and TRBJ1-6, with D maybe TRBD1 (5 bases). Trimming removed 2 bases from V and 10 bases from J, with 21 bases in between. Looked up from germline, CDR1 is SGHTA and CDR2 is FQGNSA. There are 17 residues in the CDR3. DNA for the CDR3: TGTGCCAGCAGCTTAACAGGCACTCCGACTTCACGCTCACCCCTCCACTTT. This translates into CASSLTGTPTSRSPLHF.

This chain joins TRBV11-2 and TRBJ2-3, with 10 bases aligning to TRBD2. CDR1 and CDR2 (germline): SGHAT, FQNNGV. The CDR3 extends over 17 amino acids. V shed 1 base, J shed 6 bases, and the junction held 10 bases outside the gene matches. CDR3: CASSLVPGSSGSDTQYF. CDR3 sequence (DNA): TGTGCCAGCAGCTTAGTCCCTGGATCTAGCGGGAGCGATACGCAGTATTTT.

The chain has TRBV15 and TRBJ1-2; TRBD1 is a possible D gene (6 bases). Germline-derived CDR1 and CDR2 are LNHNV and YYDKDF (reference sequence). The CDR3 contains 16 residues. V shed 1 base and J shed 3 bases, with 15 bases lying between them. CDR3 in DNA: TGTGCCACCAGCAGAGTTAGGGGGGGCTGGGACTATGGCTACACCTTC. Its translation: CATSRVRGGWDYGYTF.

This clone occurred once. The chain employs TRBV7-8 and TRBJ2-1, with 13 bases aligning to TRBD2. V shed 6 bases, J shed 0 bases, and the junction held 14 bases outside the gene matches. The CDR3 consists of 20 residues. The germline V gene has CDR1 SGHVS and CDR2 FQNEAQ. CDR3 sequence reads: CASRETSGRATVDSYNEQFF. CDR3 nucleotide sequence: TGTGCCAGCAGGGAAACTAGCGGGAGGGCCACCGTCGACTCCTACAATGAGCAGTTCTTC.

The chain recombines TRBV2 with TRBJ1-2, with D perhaps TRBD1 (6 bases). The CDR3 has 16 residues. Germline V gives CDR1 SNHLY, CDR2 FYNNEI. V was pared by 8 bases and J by 5 bases, with 24 bases between. As DNA, the CDR3 is TGTGCCAGCCTCCCCCGGGGGGGGGCGCTGGGGTATGGCTACACCTTC. Amino acids: CASLPRGGALGYGYTF.

V is TRBV6-2 or TRBV6-3 and J is TRBJ2-7, with D unclear. Germline V lookup: CDR1 MNHEY, CDR2 SVGEGT. The CDR3 loop spans 16 amino acids. Trimming removed 4 bases from V and 4 bases from J, with 20 bases in between. The CDR3 loop reads CASSFPATTATYEQYF. The CDR3 DNA reads TGTGCCAGCAGTTTCCCCGCCACTACGGCAACTTACGAGCAGTACTTC.

This sequence joins TRBV24-1 and TRBJ2-2; no clear D. With 4 bases removed from V and 6 bases from J, the gap between germline ends came to 17 bases. Germline CDR1 reads KGHDR; CDR2 reads SFDVKD. This CDR3 contains 16 residues. The CDR3 spells CATSEPTPQGAGELFF. The CDR3 nucleotides read TGTGCCACCAGTGAACCCACCCCTCAAGGCGCCGGGGAGCTGTTTTTT.

The chain joins TRBV11-2 to TRBJ1-2, with 7 bases fitting TRBD1. V lost 5 bases to trimming and J lost 4 bases; unmatched junction nucleotides: 19. In germline, CDR1 is SGHAT, CDR2 FQNNGV. The CDR3 consists of 18 residues. In DNA form, the CDR3 reads TGTGCCAGCAGCCCAGTCCAGGGGGGGCGTAGTCCAAGCTATGGCTACACCTTC. Translation gives CASSPVQGGRSPSYGYTF.

The chain carries TRBV2 and TRBJ2-2, with 10 bases identical to TRBD2. Germline CDR1 is SNHLY and CDR2 is FYNNEI. J was trimmed by 7 bases and V by 5 bases; bases with no gene match: 7. CDR3 size: 15 residues. The CDR3 spells CASSLSGRVLGELFF. CDR3 in DNA: TGTGCCAGCAGTCTAAGCGGGAGGGTCCTCGGGGAGCTGTTTTTT. The whole variable domain, remainder taken from reference TRBV2 and TRBJ2-2, is EPEVTQTPSHQVTQMGQEVILRCVPISNHLYFYWYRQILGQKVEFLVSFYNNEISEKSEIFDDQFSVERPDGSNFTLKIRSTKLEDSAMYFCASSLSGRVLGELFFGEGSRLTVL.

The gene calls are TRBV9 and TRBJ1-3; D ambiguous. V was cut by 0 bases and J by 5 bases, with 15 bases left in between. Looked up from germline, CDR1 is SGDLS and CDR2 is YYNGEE. This CDR3 contains 16 residues. Here the CDR3 reads CASSVGSLSLRNTIYF. The CDR3 DNA is TGTGCCAGCAGCGTAGGATCCCTCAGTTTGAGAAACACCATATATTTT. Combining the CDR3 with reference TRBV9 and TRBJ1-3 gives the whole variable domain DSGVTQTPKHLITATGQRVTLRCSPRSGDLSVYWYQQSLDQGLQFLIQYYNGEERAKGNILERFSAQQFPDLHSELNLSSLELGDSALYFCASSVGSLSLRNTIYFGEGSWLTVV.

This chain joins TRBV5-4 and TRBJ2-1; 13 bases map to TRBD2. Trimming removed 2 bases from V and 9 bases from J; junction bases left unmatched: 11. The CDR3 length is 17 residues. The germline V gene encodes CDR1 SGHNT and CDR2 YYREEE (reference sequence). CDR3 DNA sequence: TGTGCCAGCAGCTTAGGACTAGCGGGAGCTCACGGCGGTGAGCAGTTCTTC. It yields the protein CASSLGLAGAHGGEQFF.

The chain combines TRBV5-1 with TRBJ2-3; D is uncertain. The CDR3 contains 13 residues. Germline CDR1 and CDR2: SGHRS and YFSETQ. V lost 4 bases to trimming and J lost 8 bases, with 14 bases between them. CDR3 in DNA: TGCGCCAGCAGCCCTGCTTCGGCGGTTACGCAGTATTTT. Translated: CASSPASAVTQYF.

J is TRBJ2-1 and V is TRBV28; TRBD1 might be the D (6 bases). Looked up from germline, CDR1 is MDHEN and CDR2 is SYDVKM. The CDR3 loop spans 14 amino acids. V lost 2 bases, J lost 5 bases, and 10 bases lay in between. The CDR3 reads CASSLNPGDNEQFF. DNA of the CDR3: TGTGCCAGCAGTTTAAACCCAGGGGACAATGAGCAGTTCTTC.

This clone has only one observation. V usage is TRBV6-2 or TRBV6-3 and J usage is TRBJ2-2; 7 positions match TRBD2. There are 14 residues in the CDR3. V trimming: 2 bases; J trimming: 6 bases; junction bases outside the gene matches: 3. CDR1 is MNHEY, CDR2 SVGEGT, per germline. CDR3 sequence: CASSYVGGAGELFF. The CDR3 bases are TGTGCCAGCAGTTACGTGGGAGGGGCCGGGGAGCTGTTTTTT.

This chain connects TRBV14 to TRBJ1-1; D is uncertain. This CDR3 has 14 residues. The germline V gene has CDR1 SGHDN and CDR2 FVKESK. V dropped 3 bases and J dropped 1 base, with 9 bases sitting between them. The CDR3 coding sequence is TGTGCCAGCAGCCATACCGGGAAGAACACTGAAGCTTTCTTT. It codes for CASSHTGKNTEAFF.

The gene calls are TRBV4-2 and TRBJ2-1; 11 bases match TRBD2. Germline values: CDR1 LGHNA, CDR2 YNFKEQ. The junction had 12 bases not matched to a gene; V was cut back by 0 bases and J by 8 bases. The CDR3 is made up of 18 amino acids. This chain's CDR3 is CASSQDVSPSGRHDEQFF. CDR3 DNA: TGTGCCAGCAGCCAAGATGTGAGCCCTAGCGGGAGGCACGATGAGCAGTTCTTC.

J is TRBJ2-1 and V is TRBV28; 11 positions agree with TRBD2. The CDR3 has 15 residues. CDR1 is MDHEN and CDR2 is SYDVKM in the germline V gene. Germline trimming cut 7 bases from V and 7 bases from J; bases unmatched to any gene: 9. CDR3 region: CASTGLGLAVNEQFF. The CDR3 DNA sequence: TGTGCCAGCACCGGCCTGGGACTAGCGGTAAATGAGCAGTTCTTC.